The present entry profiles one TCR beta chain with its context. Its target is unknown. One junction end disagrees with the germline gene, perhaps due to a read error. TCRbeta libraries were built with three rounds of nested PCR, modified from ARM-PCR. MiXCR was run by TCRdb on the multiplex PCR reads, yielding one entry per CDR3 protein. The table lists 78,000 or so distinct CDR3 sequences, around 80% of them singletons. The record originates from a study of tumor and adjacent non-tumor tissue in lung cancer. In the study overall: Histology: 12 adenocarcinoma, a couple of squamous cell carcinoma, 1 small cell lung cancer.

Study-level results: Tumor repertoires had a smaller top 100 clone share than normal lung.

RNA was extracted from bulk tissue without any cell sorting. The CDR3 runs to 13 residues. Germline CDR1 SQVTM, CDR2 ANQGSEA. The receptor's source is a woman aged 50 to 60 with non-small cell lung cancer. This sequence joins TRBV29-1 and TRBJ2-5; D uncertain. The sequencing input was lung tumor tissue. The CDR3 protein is CSVDFGGQETEYF. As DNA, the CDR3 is TGCAGCGTTGATTTCGGCGGCCAAGAGACCGAGTACTTC. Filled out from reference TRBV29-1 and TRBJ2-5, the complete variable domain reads SAVISQKPSRDICQRGTSLTIQCQVDSQVTMMFWYRQQPGQSLTLIATANQGSEATYESGFVIDKFPISRPNLTFSTLTVSNMSPEDSSIYLCSVDFGGQETEYFGPGTRLLVL.